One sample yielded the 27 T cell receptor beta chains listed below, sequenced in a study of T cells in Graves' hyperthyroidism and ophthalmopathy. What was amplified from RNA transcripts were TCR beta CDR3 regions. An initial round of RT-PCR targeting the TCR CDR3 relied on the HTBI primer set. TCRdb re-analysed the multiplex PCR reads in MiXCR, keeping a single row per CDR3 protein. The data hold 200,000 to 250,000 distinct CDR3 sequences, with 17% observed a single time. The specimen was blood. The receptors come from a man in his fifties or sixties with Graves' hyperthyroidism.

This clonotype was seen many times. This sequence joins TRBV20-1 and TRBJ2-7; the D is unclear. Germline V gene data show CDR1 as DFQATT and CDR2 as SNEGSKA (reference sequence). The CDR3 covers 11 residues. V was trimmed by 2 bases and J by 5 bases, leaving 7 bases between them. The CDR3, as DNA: TGCAGTGCTAGATTTTATGACGAGCAGTACTTC. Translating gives CSARFYDEQYF.

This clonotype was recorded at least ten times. The CDR3 DNA reads as TGTGCCAGCAGCCCGGGACCCACAGATACGCAGTATTTT. It yields the protein CASSPGPTDTQYF. The chain has TRBV11-2 and TRBJ2-3; TRBD1 or TRBD2 may be the D gene (5 bases each). The V end was cut by 5 bases, the J end by 2 bases, with 8 bases between. The CDR3 loop spans 13 amino acids. Looked up from germline, CDR1 is SGHAT and CDR2 is FQNNGV.

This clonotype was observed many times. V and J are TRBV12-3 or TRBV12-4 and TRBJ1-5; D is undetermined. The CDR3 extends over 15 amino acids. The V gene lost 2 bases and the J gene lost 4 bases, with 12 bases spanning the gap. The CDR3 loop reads CASSLRGMGNQPQHF. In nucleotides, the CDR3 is TGTGCCAGCAGTTTAAGAGGAATGGGGAATCAGCCCCAGCATTTT.

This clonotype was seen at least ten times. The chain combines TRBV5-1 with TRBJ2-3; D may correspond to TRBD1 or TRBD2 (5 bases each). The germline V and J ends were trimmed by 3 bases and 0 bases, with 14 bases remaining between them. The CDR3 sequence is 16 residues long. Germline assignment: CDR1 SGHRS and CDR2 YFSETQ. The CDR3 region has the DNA TGCGCCAGCAGCTCTCCAGGTGGGACGAGCACAGATACGCAGTATTTT. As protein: CASSSPGGTSTDTQYF.

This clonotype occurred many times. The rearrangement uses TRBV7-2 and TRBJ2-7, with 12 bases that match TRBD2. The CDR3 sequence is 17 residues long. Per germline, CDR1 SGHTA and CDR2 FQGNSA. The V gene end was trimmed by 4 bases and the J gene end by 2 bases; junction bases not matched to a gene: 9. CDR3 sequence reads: CASSSAGLAGSTYEQYF. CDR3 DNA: TGTGCCAGCAGCTCTGCAGGACTAGCGGGATCCACCTACGAGCAGTACTTC.

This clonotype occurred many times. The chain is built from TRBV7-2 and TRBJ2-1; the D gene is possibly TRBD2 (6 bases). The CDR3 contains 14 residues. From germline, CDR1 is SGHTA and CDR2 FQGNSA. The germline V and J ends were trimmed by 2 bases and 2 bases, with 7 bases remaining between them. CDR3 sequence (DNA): TGTGCCAGCAGCTTACGGGGGACCTACAATGAGCAGTTCTTC. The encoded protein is CASSLRGTYNEQFF.

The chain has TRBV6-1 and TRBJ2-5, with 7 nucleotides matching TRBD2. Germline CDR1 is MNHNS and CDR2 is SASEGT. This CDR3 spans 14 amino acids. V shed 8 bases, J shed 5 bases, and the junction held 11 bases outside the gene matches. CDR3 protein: CASSHPSGGETQYF. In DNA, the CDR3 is TGTGCCAGCTCTCATCCTAGCGGAGGGGAGACCCAGTACTTC.

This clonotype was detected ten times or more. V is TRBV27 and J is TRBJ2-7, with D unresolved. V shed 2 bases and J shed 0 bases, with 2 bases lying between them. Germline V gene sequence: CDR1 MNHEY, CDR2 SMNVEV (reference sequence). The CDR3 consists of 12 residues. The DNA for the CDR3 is TGTGCCAGCAGTTTACCCTCCTACGAGCAGTACTTC. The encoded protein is CASSLPSYEQYF.

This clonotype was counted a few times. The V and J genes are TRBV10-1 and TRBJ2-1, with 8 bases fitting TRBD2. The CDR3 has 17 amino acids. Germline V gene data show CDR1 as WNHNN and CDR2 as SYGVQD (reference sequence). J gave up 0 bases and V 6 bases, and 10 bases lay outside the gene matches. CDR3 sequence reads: CASSALAGRYSYNEQFF. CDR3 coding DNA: TGCGCCAGCAGCGCTTTAGCGGGGAGGTACTCCTACAATGAGCAGTTCTTC.

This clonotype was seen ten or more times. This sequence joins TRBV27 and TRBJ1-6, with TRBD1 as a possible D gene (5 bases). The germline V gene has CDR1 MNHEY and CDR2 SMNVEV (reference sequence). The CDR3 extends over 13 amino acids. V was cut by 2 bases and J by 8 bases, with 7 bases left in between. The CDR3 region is CASSLDSYSPLHF. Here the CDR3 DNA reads TGTGCCAGCAGTTTAGACAGTTATTCACCCCTCCACTTT.

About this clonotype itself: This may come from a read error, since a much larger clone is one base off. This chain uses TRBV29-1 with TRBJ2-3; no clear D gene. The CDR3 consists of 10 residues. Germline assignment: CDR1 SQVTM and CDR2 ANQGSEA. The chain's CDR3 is CSVAQDTRYF. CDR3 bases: TGCAGCGTTGCCCAAGATACGCGGTATTTT.

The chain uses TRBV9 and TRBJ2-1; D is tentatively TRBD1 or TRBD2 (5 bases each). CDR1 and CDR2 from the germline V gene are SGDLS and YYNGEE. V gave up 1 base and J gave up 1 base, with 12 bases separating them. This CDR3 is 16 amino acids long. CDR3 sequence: CASSVMARGSYNEQFF. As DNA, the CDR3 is TGTGCCAGCAGCGTAATGGCGAGGGGATCCTACAATGAGCAGTTCTTC.

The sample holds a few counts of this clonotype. The CDR3: CASSFWAGGSYEQYF. The CDR3 coding sequence is TGTGCCAGCAGTTTTTGGGCAGGGGGCTCCTACGAGCAGTACTTC. The chain has TRBV27 and TRBJ2-7, with TRBD1 matching 7 bases. Germline V gives CDR1 MNHEY, CDR2 SMNVEV (reference sequence). This CDR3 spans 15 amino acids. The junction had 5 bases not matched to a gene; V was cut back by 3 bases and J by 0 bases.

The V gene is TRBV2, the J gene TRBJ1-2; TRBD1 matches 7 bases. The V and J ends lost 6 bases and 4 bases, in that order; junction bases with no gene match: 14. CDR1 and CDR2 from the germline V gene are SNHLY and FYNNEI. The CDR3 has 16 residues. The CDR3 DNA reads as TGTGCCAGCAGGATCACCGGGAGGGGGCGCGCCTATGGCTACACCTTC. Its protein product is CASRITGRGRAYGYTF.

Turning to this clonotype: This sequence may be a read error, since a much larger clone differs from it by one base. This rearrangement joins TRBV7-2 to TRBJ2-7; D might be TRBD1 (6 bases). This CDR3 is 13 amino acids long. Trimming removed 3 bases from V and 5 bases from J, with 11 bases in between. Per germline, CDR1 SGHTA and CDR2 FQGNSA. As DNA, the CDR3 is TGTGCCAGCAGCTTGGGACATTTCGACGAGCAGTACTTC. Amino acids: CASSLGHFDEQYF.

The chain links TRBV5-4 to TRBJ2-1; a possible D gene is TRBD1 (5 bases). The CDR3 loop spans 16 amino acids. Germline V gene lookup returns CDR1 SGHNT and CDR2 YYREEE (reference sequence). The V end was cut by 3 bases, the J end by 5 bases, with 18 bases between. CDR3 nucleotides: TGTGCCAGCAGCTCTCCCTGGGGCCCGAAGGACAATGAGCAGTTCTTC. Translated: CASSSPWGPKDNEQFF.

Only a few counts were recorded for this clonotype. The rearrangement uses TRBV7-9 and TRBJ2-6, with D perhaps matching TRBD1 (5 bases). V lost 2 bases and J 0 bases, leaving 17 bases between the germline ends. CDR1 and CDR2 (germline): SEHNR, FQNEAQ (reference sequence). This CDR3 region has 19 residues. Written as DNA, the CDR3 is TGTGCCAGCAGCTTAACCCGACAGACACCAAGCTCTGGGGCCAACGTCCTGACTTTC. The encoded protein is CASSLTRQTPSSGANVLTF.

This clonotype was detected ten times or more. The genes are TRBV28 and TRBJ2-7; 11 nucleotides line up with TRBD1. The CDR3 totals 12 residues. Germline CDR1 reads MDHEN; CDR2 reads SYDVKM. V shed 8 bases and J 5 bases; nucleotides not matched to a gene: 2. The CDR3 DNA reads TGTGCCAGCCGGGGACAGGGGGACGAGCAGTACTTC. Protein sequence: CASRGQGDEQYF.

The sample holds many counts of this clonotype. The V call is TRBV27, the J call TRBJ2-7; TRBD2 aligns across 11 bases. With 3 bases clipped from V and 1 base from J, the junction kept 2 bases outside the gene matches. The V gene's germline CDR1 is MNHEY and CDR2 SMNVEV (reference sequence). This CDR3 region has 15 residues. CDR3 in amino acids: CASSFLAGGSYEQYF. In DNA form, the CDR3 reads TGTGCCAGCAGTTTCTTAGCGGGAGGGTCCTACGAGCAGTACTTC.

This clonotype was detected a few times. CDR3 loop: CASSYGSAQGQFF. CDR3 DNA sequence: TGTGCCAGCAGCTACGGGAGCGCCCAAGGGCAGTTCTTC. V is TRBV11-3 and J is TRBJ2-1; TRBD2 might be the D (6 bases). CDR3 length equals 13 residues. Trimming took off 4 bases at V and 12 bases at J, with 16 bases between the two ends. Germline V gene data show CDR1 as SGHNT and CDR2 as YENEEA.

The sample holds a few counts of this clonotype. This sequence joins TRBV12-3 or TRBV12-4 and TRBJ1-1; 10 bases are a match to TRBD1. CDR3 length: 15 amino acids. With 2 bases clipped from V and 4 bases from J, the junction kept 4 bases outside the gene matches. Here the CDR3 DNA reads TGTGCCAGCAGTTTAAGGGGGACAGGGGCCACTGAAGCTTTCTTT. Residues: CASSLRGTGATEAFF.

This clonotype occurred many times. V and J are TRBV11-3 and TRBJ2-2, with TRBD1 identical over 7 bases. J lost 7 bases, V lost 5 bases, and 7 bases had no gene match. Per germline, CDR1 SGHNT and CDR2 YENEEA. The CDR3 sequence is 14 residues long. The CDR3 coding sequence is TGTGCCAGCAGCGCCCGACAGGGCTACGGGGAGCTGTTTTTT. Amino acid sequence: CASSARQGYGELFF.

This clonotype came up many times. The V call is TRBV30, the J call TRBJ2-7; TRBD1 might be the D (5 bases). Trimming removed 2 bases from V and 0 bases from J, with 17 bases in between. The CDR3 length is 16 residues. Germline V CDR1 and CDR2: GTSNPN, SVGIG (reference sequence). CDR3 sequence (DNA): TGTGCCTGGAGTCAAACGCGTAGGGGAAGCTCCTACGAGCAGTACTTC. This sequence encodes CAWSQTRRGSSYEQYF.

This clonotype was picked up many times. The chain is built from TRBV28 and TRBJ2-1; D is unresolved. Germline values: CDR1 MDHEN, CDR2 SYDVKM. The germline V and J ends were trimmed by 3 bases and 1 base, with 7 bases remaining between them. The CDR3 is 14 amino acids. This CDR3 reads CASSFDNSYNEQFF. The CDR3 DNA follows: TGTGCCAGCAGTTTTGACAATTCCTACAATGAGCAGTTCTTC.

The CDR3 protein is CASNLAGEYGYTF. In DNA form, the CDR3 reads TGTGCCAGCAACCTGGCAGGGGAATATGGCTACACCTTC. The rearrangement links TRBV5-6 to TRBJ1-2, with D maybe TRBD1 (6 bases). The CDR3 loop spans 13 amino acids. The V gene lost 6 bases and the J gene lost 5 bases, with 14 bases spanning the gap. Looked up from germline, CDR1 is SGHDT and CDR2 is YYEEEE. Based on the CDR3 plus reference TRBV5-6 and TRBJ1-2, the full variable domain is DAGVTQSPTHLIKTRGQQVTLRCSPKSGHDTVSWYQQALGQGPQFIFQYYEEEERQRGNFPDRFSGHQFPNYSSELNVNALLLGDSALYLCASNLAGEYGYTFGSGTRLTVV.

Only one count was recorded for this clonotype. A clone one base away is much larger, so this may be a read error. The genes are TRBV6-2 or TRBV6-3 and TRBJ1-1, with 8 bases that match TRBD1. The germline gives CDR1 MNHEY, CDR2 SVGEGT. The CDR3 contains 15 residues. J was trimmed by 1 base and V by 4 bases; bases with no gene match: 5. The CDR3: CASSSGTGTNTEAFF. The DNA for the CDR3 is TGTGCCAGCAGTTCCGGGACAGGAACGAACACTGAAGCTTTCTTT.

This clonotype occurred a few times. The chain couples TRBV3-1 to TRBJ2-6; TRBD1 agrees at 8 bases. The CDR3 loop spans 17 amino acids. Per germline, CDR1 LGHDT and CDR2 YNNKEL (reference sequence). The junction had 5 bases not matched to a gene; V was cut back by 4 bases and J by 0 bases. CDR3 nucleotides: TGTGCCAGCAGCCGGCGGACAGGGTACTCTGGGGCCAACGTCCTGACTTTC. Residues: CASSRRTGYSGANVLTF.